The 29 T cell receptor beta chains given below trace back to one sample, sequenced in a study of human T cells and chemical hapten exposure. TCRdb fed the RACE reads into MiXCR, producing one record per CDR3 protein. The sample has 180,000 or so distinct CDR3 sequences, about 20% seen once. The time point is: patch test 1, 2 weeks after DPC sensitization. As to treatment: therapeutic diphenylcyclopropenone sensitization with weekly scalp DPC. The sample was whole blood, taken in connection with sensitization to the hapten diphenylcyclopropenone (DPC). The receptors here all came from a woman aged 50 to 65 with alopecia areata. Some clones in this sample may be carry-over from other donors' samples.

This clonotype was seen more than once but under ten times. The chain couples TRBV29-1 to TRBJ1-1; 9 nucleotides agree with TRBD1. The CDR3 is made up of 13 amino acids. The germline V gene encodes CDR1 SQVTM and CDR2 ANQGSEA. V shed 5 bases, J shed 5 bases, and the junction held 6 bases outside the gene matches. Here the CDR3 DNA reads TGCAGCGTTTCGACAGGGGGGGGGACTGAAGCTTTCTTT. Translated: CSVSTGGGTEAFF.

The V gene is TRBV20-1, the J gene TRBJ1-1; D unresolved. The germline V gene encodes CDR1 DFQATT and CDR2 SNEGSKA (reference sequence). This CDR3 comprises 11 residues. V lost 3 bases to trimming and J lost 6 bases, with 8 bases between them. The CDR3 coding sequence is TGCAGTGCTAGTCAGCAGTCTGAAGCTTTCTTT. Translated, it gives CSASQQSEAFF.

The chain carries TRBV29-1 and TRBJ1-1; D is unresolved. V lost 6 bases and J 3 bases, leaving 20 bases between the germline ends. CDR3 length equals 15 residues. Germline assignment: CDR1 SQVTM and CDR2 ANQGSEA. CDR3 protein: CSVELSGRSYTEAFF. In DNA form, the CDR3 reads TGCAGCGTCGAATTATCGGGCAGGTCCTACACTGAAGCTTTCTTT.

At least ten counts were recorded for this clonotype. J is TRBJ2-2 and V is TRBV12-3 or TRBV12-4, with unresolved D. V lost 2 bases and J lost 6, with 4 bases in between. The CDR3 spans 12 residues. In DNA, the CDR3 is TGTGCCAGCAGTTTAAGCTCCGGGGAGCTGTTTTTT. Protein sequence: CASSLSSGELFF.

This clonotype has only a few counts. The chain links TRBV7-8 to TRBJ1-2; D remains ambiguous. Germline V gives CDR1 SGHVS, CDR2 FQNEAQ. Trimming stripped 0 bases from V and 8 bases from J, with 10 bases between. The CDR3 contains 13 residues. CDR3 bases: TGTGCCAGCAGCTTAGCTTCGACCGGGGGCTACACCTTC. Translating it yields CASSLASTGGYTF.

This clonotype was recorded a few times. The chain links TRBV29-1 to TRBJ1-1, with 7 nucleotides matching TRBD1. The germline gives CDR1 SQVTM, CDR2 ANQGSEA. V lost 8 bases to trimming and J lost 0 bases; unmatched junction nucleotides: 6. CDR3 length: 13 amino acids. The CDR3 DNA is TGCAGCACCTGGACAGGAATGAACACTGAAGCTTTCTTT. This codes for CSTWTGMNTEAFF. The whole variable domain, remainder taken from reference TRBV29-1 and TRBJ1-1, is SAVISQKPSRDICQRGTSLTIQCQVDSQVTMMFWYRQQPGQSLTLIATANQGSEATYESGFVIDKFPISRPNLTFSTLTVSNMSPEDSSIYLCSTWTGMNTEAFFGQGTRLTVV.

The table lists this clonotype with many counts. V and J are TRBV6-2 or TRBV6-3 and TRBJ2-1; D assignment may be TRBD1 or TRBD2 (5 bases each). The CDR3 loop spans 17 amino acids. The germline V and J ends were trimmed by 6 bases and 2 bases, with 20 bases remaining between them. Looked up from germline, CDR1 is MNHEY and CDR2 is SVGEGT. The CDR3 coding sequence is TGTGCCAGCAGGGAAAGGCCCCACGGGACCACCTACAATGAGCAGTTCTTC. Translation gives CASRERPHGTTYNEQFF.

This rearrangement joins TRBV10-3 to TRBJ2-1, with TRBD2 matching over 7 bases. J was trimmed by 7 bases and V by 0 bases; bases with no gene match: 12. CDR3 size: 17 residues. Germline loops: CDR1 ENHRY, CDR2 SYGVKD. The CDR3 spells CAISESMGTGGRNEQFF. In nucleotides, the CDR3 is TGTGCCATCAGTGAGTCCATGGGAACGGGAGGCAGGAATGAGCAGTTCTTC.

This clonotype appeared many times. CDR3 DNA sequence: TGCAGCGTTGGCCAGGTCGGCTCCTACGAGCAGTACTTC. This translates into CSVGQVGSYEQYF. V gene TRBV29-1 combines with J gene TRBJ2-7; no firm D call. V was shortened by 4 bases and J by 0 bases, with 10 bases between the two germline ends. There are 13 residues in the CDR3. Germline V gene data show CDR1 as SQVTM and CDR2 as ANQGSEA.

The chain recombines TRBV20-1 with TRBJ1-1; D may be TRBD1 (6 bases). The V gene lost 1 base and the J gene lost 3 bases, with 12 bases spanning the gap. This CDR3 comprises 14 residues. Looked up from germline, CDR1 is DFQATT and CDR2 is SNEGSKA (reference sequence). The CDR3 region is CSARVARGHTEAFF. CDR3 in DNA: TGCAGTGCTAGAGTCGCCAGGGGACACACTGAAGCTTTCTTT.

This clonotype was recorded a few times. This chain links TRBV2 with TRBJ2-7; D unresolved. Germline V gives CDR1 SNHLY, CDR2 FYNNEI. V shed 1 base and J shed 6 bases, with 13 bases lying between them. The CDR3 has 14 amino acids. The CDR3 region has the DNA TGTGCCAGCAGTGAAGGGGTACTCACGGGCGAGCAGTACTTC. Translated: CASSEGVLTGEQYF.

This clonotype was found many times. The chain joins TRBV10-1 to TRBJ2-3, with 8 positions matching TRBD2. There are 15 residues in the CDR3. The germline CDR1 and CDR2 sequences are WNHNN and SYGVQD (reference sequence). V shed 4 bases and J 1 base; nucleotides not matched to a gene: 4. CDR3 sequence: CASSGTSGGTDTQYF. For the CDR3, the DNA is TGCGCCAGCAGTGGAACTAGCGGTGGCACAGATACGCAGTATTTT.

This clonotype was counted a few times. The rearrangement links TRBV5-5 to TRBJ2-1; D unresolved. The CDR3 has 16 amino acids. Germline lookup yields CDR1 SGHKS and CDR2 YYEKEE (reference sequence). Trimming removed 0 bases at V and 4 bases at J, with 14 bases between. CDR3 nucleotide sequence: TGTGCCAGCAGCTTGGATCAGGACCGGCGGTACAATGAGCAGTTCTTC. This sequence encodes CASSLDQDRRYNEQFF. The whole variable domain, remainder taken from reference TRBV5-5 and TRBJ2-1, is DAGVTQSPTHLIKTRGQQVTLRCSPISGHKSVSWYQQVLGQGPQFIFQYYEKEERGRGNFPDRFSARQFPNYSSELNVNALLLGDSALYLCASSLDQDRRYNEQFFGPGTRLTVL.

This chain joins TRBV29-1 and TRBJ1-2; 7 bases map to TRBD1. V gave up 2 bases and J gave up 5 bases; unmatched junction bases: 2. The CDR3 consists of 12 residues. Germline values: CDR1 SQVTM, CDR2 ANQGSEA. The CDR3 region has the DNA TGCAGCGTTGAAACAGGGGAGTATGGCTACACCTTC. Encoded protein: CSVETGEYGYTF.

This rearrangement joins TRBV12-3 or TRBV12-4 to TRBJ2-3; 8 positions match TRBD1. The CDR3 extends over 16 amino acids. V was clipped by 3 bases and J by 0 bases; unmatched bases: 5. The CDR3 region has the DNA TGTGCCAGCAGTTTGGCGGGACAGGCCAGCACAGATACGCAGTATTTT. Translated, it gives CASSLAGQASTDTQYF.

The chain has TRBV12-3 or TRBV12-4 and TRBJ2-2; TRBD2 matches at 11 bases. The J segment lost 7 bases and the V segment lost 9 bases, leaving 7 bases of the junction unmatched. The CDR3 contains 14 residues. CDR3 sequence: CASKTSGTIGELFF. The CDR3 bases are TGTGCCAGTAAGACTAGCGGGACTATCGGGGAGCTGTTTTTT.

J is TRBJ2-3 and V is TRBV20-1, with 12 positions matching TRBD2. V lost 3 bases and J lost 1; bases outside the gene matches: 8. Germline CDR1 is DFQATT and CDR2 is SNEGSKA (reference sequence). This CDR3 comprises 17 residues. In DNA form, the CDR3 reads TGCAGTGCTAGTCGACTAGCGGGGGATATTCGCACAGATACGCAGTATTTT. It specifies CSASRLAGDIRTDTQYF.

The chain carries TRBV20-1 and TRBJ1-1; TRBD1 is a possible D gene (6 bases). V was clipped by 6 bases and J by 3 bases, with 17 bases between them. Germline assignment: CDR1 DFQATT and CDR2 SNEGSKA (reference sequence). This CDR3 has 14 amino acids. This CDR3 reads CSAPTRGRDTEAFF. The CDR3 nucleotides read TGCAGTGCCCCCACCAGGGGACGAGACACTGAAGCTTTCTTT.

This clonotype was detected a few times. This chain connects TRBV20-1 to TRBJ2-7; D gene ambiguous. Germline values: CDR1 DFQATT, CDR2 SNEGSKA (reference sequence). V was shortened by 3 bases and J by 4 bases, with 7 bases between the two germline ends. The CDR3 consists of 11 residues. CDR3 nucleotides: TGCAGTGCTAGGGGAATATACGAGCAGTACTTC. It translates to CSARGIYEQYF.

The chain joins TRBV7-2 to TRBJ2-2; tentatively, D is TRBD2 (6 bases). The CDR3 length is 15 residues. Germline V gene data show CDR1 as SGHTA and CDR2 as FQGNSA. The V gene lost 5 bases and the J gene lost 5 bases, with 15 bases spanning the gap. The DNA of the CDR3 is TGTGCCAGCAGCGGCGGGGCCTCCCCAACCGGGGAGCTGTTTTTT. Translation: CASSGGASPTGELFF.

This chain connects TRBV7-9 to TRBJ1-2; D remains ambiguous. The CDR3 is 12 residues long. Germline CDR1 is SEHNR and CDR2 is FQNEAQ (reference sequence). V lost 2 bases to trimming and J lost 8 bases, with 9 bases between them. CDR3 nucleotides: TGTGCCAGCAGCTTAATGGCAGCAGGCTACACCTTC. It encodes CASSLMAAGYTF.

This clonotype showed up just once. This chain joins TRBV20-1 and TRBJ2-3; D unclear. V shed 5 bases and J shed 5 bases, with 17 bases lying between them. CDR1 is DFQATT and CDR2 is SNEGSKA in the germline V gene (reference sequence). The CDR3 is 14 amino acids. This chain's CDR3 is CSALGMAERDTQYF. The CDR3 DNA is TGCAGTGCTTTAGGGATGGCCGAGAGAGATACGCAGTATTTT.

This clonotype appeared a few times. The CDR3 DNA is TGTGCCAGCAGTAGCACCGAAGGACAAATTAATGAAAAACTGTTTTTT. This gives the protein CASSSTEGQINEKLFF. This chain connects TRBV28 to TRBJ1-4; TRBD1 is a possible D gene (5 bases). The germline gives CDR1 MDHEN, CDR2 SYDVKM. V lost 5 bases, J lost 4 bases, and 17 bases lay in between. The CDR3 is 16 amino acids. Complete variable domain (other parts from reference TRBV28 and TRBJ1-4): DVKVTQSSRYLVKRTGEKVFLECVQDMDHENMFWYRQDPGLGLRLIYFSYDVKMKEKGDIPEGYSVSREKKERFSLILESASTNQTSMYLCASSSTEGQINEKLFFGSGTQLSVL.

With respect to this clonotype: One end of the junction does not line up with germline, which may come from a read error. The rearrangement links TRBV12-3 or TRBV12-4 to TRBJ2-5, with 11 nucleotides matching TRBD1. The CDR3 length is 11 residues. This chain's CDR3 is CAKTGTGGWHF. In nucleotides, the CDR3 is TGTGCCAAAACCGGGACAGGGGGATGGCACTTC.

The J gene is TRBJ1-6, the V gene TRBV9; D remains ambiguous. This CDR3 has 14 residues. V shed 0 bases and J shed 7 bases, with 8 bases lying between them. The V gene's germline CDR1 is SGDLS and CDR2 YYNGEE. CDR3 loop: CASSVGHENSPLHF. As DNA, the CDR3 is TGTGCCAGCAGCGTAGGACACGAGAATTCACCCCTCCACTTT.

A remark on this clonotype: One junction end disagrees with the germline gene, perhaps due to a read error. The chain has TRBV15 and TRBJ1-1; no definite D call. Germline V gene data show CDR1 as LNHNV and CDR2 as YYDKDF (reference sequence). This CDR3 contains 14 residues. The CDR3 is CVTSRALLNTEAFF. CDR3 DNA: TGTGTCACCAGCAGAGCCCTTCTCAACACTGAAGCTTTCTTT.

V is TRBV29-1 and J is TRBJ2-7; D possibly corresponds to TRBD1 (6 bases). V was shortened by 2 bases and J by 5 bases, with 13 bases between the two germline ends. Germline V CDR1 and CDR2: SQVTM, ANQGSEA. The CDR3 totals 13 residues. The CDR3: CSVEKGTTHEQYF. The CDR3 nucleotides are TGCAGCGTTGAAAAGGGGACAACCCACGAGCAGTACTTC.

V gene TRBV7-2 combines with J gene TRBJ2-7; 7 bases align to TRBD2. CDR1 and CDR2 from the germline V gene are SGHTA and FQGNSA. The CDR3 extends over 14 amino acids. Unmatched junction bases numbered 5, after V lost 1 base and J lost 5 bases. CDR3 in amino acids: CASSLGGSTHEQYF. The CDR3 bases are TGTGCCAGCAGCTTAGGCGGGAGTACCCACGAGCAGTACTTC.

This chain links TRBV7-9 with TRBJ1-1; 7 bases align to TRBD1. This CDR3 has 12 residues. Germline V lookup: CDR1 SEHNR, CDR2 FQNEAQ (reference sequence). After removal of 5 bases from V and 4 bases from J, the junction contained 1 base not matched to a gene. The CDR3 loop reads CASSTGATEAFF. In DNA, the CDR3 is TGTGCCAGCAGCACAGGGGCCACTGAAGCTTTCTTT. The whole variable domain, remainder taken from reference TRBV7-9 and TRBJ1-1, is DTGVSQNPRHKITKRGQNVTFRCDPISEHNRLYWYRQTLGQGPEFLTYFQNEAQLEKSRLLSDRFSAERPKGSFSTLEIQRTEQGDSAMYLCASSTGATEAFFGQGTRLTVV.